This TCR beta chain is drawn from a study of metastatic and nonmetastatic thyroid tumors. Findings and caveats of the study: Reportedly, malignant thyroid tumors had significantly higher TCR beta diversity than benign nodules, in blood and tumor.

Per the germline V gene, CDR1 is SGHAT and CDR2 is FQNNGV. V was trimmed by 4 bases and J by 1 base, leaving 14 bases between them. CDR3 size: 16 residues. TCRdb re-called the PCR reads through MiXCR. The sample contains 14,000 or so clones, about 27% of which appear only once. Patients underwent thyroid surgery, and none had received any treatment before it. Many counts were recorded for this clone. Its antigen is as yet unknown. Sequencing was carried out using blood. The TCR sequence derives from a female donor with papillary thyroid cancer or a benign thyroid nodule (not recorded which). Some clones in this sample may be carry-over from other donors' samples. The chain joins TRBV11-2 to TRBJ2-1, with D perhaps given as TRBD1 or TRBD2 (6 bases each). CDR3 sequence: CASSSGGGVSYNEQFF. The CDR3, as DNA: TGTGCCAGCAGCTCCGGGGGCGGGGTGTCCTACAATGAGCAGTTCTTC.